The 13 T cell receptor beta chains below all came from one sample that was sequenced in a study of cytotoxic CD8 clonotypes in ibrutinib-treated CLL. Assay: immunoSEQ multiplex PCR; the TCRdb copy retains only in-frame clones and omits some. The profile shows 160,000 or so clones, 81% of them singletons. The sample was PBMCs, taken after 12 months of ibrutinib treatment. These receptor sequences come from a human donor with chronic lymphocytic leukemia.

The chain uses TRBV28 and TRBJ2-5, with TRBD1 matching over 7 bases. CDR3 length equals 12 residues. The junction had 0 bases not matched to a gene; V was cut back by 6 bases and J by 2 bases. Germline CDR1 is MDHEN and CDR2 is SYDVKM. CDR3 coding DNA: TGTGCCAGCAGACAGGGGCAAGAGACCCAGTACTTC. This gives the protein CASRQGQETQYF.

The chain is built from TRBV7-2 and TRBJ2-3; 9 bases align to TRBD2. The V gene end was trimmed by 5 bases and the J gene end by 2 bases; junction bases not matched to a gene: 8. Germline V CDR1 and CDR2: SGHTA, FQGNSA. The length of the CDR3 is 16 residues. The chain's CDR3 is CASSRKSGGPTDTQYF. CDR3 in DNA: TGTGCCAGCAGCCGAAAAAGCGGGGGGCCCACAGATACGCAGTATTTT. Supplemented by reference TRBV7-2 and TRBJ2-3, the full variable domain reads GAGVSQSPSNKVTEKGKDVELRCDPISGHTALYWYRQSLGQGLEFLIYFQGNSAPDKSGLPSDRFSAERTGGSVSTLTIQRTQQEDSAVYLCASSRKSGGPTDTQYFGPGTRLTVL.

The CDR3 coding sequence is TGTGCCAGCAGTCCCGGGACAGGGACTAACTATGGCTACACCTTC. Its protein is CASSPGTGTNYGYTF. V is TRBV2 and J is TRBJ1-2, with TRBD1 matching 9 bases. CDR3 length equals 15 residues. J gave up 0 bases and V 5 bases, and 4 bases lay outside the gene matches. CDR1 is SNHLY and CDR2 is FYNNEI in the germline V gene.

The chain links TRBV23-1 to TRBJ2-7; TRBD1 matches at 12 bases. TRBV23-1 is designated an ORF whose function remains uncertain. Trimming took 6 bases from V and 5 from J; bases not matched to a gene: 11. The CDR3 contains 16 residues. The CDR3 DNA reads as TGCGCCAGCAGCCACTCGATCGGGACAGGGGGCGACGAGCAGTACTTC. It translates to CASSHSIGTGGDEQYF.

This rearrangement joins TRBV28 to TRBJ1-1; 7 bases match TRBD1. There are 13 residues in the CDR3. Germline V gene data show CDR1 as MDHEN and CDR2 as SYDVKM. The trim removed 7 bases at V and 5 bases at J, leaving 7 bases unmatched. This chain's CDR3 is CASIRGGRTEAFF. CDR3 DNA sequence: TGTGCCAGCATCAGAGGGGGCAGGACTGAAGCTTTCTTT. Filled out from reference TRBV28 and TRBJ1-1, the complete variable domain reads DVKVTQSSRYLVKRTGEKVFLECVQDMDHENMFWYRQDPGLGLRLIYFSYDVKMKEKGDIPEGYSVSREKKERFSLILESASTNQTSMYLCASIRGGRTEAFFGQGTRLTVV.

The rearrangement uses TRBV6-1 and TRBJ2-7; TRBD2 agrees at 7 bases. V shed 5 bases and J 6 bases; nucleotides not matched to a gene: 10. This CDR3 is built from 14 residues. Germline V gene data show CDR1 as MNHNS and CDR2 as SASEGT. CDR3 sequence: CASSTTGLSGEQYF. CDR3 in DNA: TGTGCCAGCAGTACTACGGGACTATCCGGCGAGCAGTACTTC.

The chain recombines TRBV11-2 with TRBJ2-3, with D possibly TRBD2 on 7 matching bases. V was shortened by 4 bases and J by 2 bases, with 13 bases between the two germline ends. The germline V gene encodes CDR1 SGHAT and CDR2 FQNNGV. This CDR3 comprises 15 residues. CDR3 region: CASSSEGGDTDTQYF. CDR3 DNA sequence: TGTGCCAGCAGCTCCGAGGGGGGGGACACAGATACGCAGTATTTT.

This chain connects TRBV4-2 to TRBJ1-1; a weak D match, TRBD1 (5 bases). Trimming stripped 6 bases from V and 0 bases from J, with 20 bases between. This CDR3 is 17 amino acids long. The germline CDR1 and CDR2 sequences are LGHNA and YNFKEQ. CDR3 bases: TGTGCCAGCAGACCGAATCCGGGACCGATCATGAACACTGAAGCTTTCTTT. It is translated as CASRPNPGPIMNTEAFF.

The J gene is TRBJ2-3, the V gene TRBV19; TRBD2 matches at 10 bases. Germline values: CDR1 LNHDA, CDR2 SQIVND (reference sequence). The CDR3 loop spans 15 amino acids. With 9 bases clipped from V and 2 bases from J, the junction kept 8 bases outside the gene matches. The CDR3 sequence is CASRRTSGNTDTQYF. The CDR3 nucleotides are TGTGCCAGCCGGAGGACTAGCGGCAACACAGATACGCAGTATTTT.

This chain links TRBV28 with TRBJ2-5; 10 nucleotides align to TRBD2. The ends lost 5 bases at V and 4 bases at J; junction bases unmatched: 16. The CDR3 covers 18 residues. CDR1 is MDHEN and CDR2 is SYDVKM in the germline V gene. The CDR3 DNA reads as TGTGCCAGCAGTCCCCTCGTGACGTTGGTAGCGGGAGGAGAGACCCAGTACTTC. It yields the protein CASSPLVTLVAGGETQYF.

The CDR3 DNA reads TGTGCCAGCTCTGAGGGGGCAGGGGACGAGCAGTACTTC. This translates into CASSEGAGDEQYF. The chain couples TRBV18 to TRBJ2-7, with 7 bases that match TRBD1. V trimming: 6 bases; J trimming: 5 bases; junction bases outside the gene matches: 7. The germline V gene has CDR1 KGHSH and CDR2 LQKENI. The CDR3 is 13 residues long.

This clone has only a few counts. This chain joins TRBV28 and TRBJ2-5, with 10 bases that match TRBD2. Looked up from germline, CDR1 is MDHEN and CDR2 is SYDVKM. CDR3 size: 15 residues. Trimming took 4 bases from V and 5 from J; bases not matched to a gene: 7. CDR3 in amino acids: CASSSSGGAWETQYF. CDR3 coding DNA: TGTGCCAGCAGTTCAAGCGGGGGGGCTTGGGAGACCCAGTACTTC.

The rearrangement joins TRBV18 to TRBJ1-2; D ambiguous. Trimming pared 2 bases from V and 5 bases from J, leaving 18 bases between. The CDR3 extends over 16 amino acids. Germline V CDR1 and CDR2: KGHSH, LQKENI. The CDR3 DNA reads TGTGCCAGCTCACCAGTGAACTCAGACCGGAGGTATGGCTACACCTTC. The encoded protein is CASSPVNSDRRYGYTF.